The rows below give T cell receptor beta chains drawn from one sample of a study of naive and memory T cell subsets. TCRdb re-called the UMI-ligation and nested PCR reads through MiXCR, storing one row per CDR3 protein. The top ten clones hold about 0.11% of a sample with 130,000 to 150,000 distinct CDR3 sequences, 22% of them seen once. Input material: naive CD4+ T cells from blood. The receptors stem from a human donor in good health. CDR3s include the opening cysteine and the closing phenylalanine or tryptophan. D genes are given only for firm matches. Only part of the rows carry a size: once, few, many, or a class if the clone is expanded.

CDR3 length,J gene,D gene,clone size,V gene,CDR3 DNA,CDR3 protein
15,TRBJ2-1,NA,few,TRBV7-9,TGTGCCAGCAGCTCCGGCAGTGTGGTACTCAGCGAGCAGTTCTTC,CASSSGSVVLSEQFF
14,TRBJ2-7,TRBD2,NA,TRBV12-3/TRBV12-4,TGTGCCAGCAGTTGGAGGGGAGGGTCCTACGAGCAGTACTTC,CASSWRGGSYEQYF
14,TRBJ1-6,NA,NA,TRBV28,TGTGCCAGCAGGACTCAGATGGGTAATTCACCCCTCCACTTT,CASRTQMGNSPLHF
16,TRBJ2-6,NA,NA,TRBV12-3/TRBV12-4,TGTGCCAGCAGTCCCTGGTCTGGGACCGGGGCCAACGTCCTGACTTTC,CASSPWSGTGANVLTF
14,TRBJ2-7,TRBD1,once,TRBV28,TGTGCCAGCAGTCCGACAGGGACCTACTACGAGCAGTACTTC,CASSPTGTYYEQYF
14,TRBJ2-7,TRBD1,few,TRBV15,TGTGCCACCAGTTCGCCAGGGGGTTCAAACGAGCAGTACTTC,CATSSPGGSNEQYF
15,TRBJ2-7,NA,NA,TRBV5-5,TGTGCCAGCAGCTTGGGCGGGACAGCTCCTTACGAGCAGTACTTC,CASSLGGTAPYEQYF
13,TRBJ2-1,NA,NA,TRBV5-4,TGTGCCAGCAGCCAGACAGCAAACAATGAGCAGTTCTTC,CASSQTANNEQFF
12,TRBJ2-2,NA,few,TRBV6-2/TRBV6-3,TGTGCCAGCAGTCCACAATTCGGGGAGCTGTTTTTT,CASSPQFGELFF
13,TRBJ1-6,NA,many,TRBV9,TGTGCCAGCAGCGAAGAGGGGAATTCACCCCTCCACTTT,CASSEEGNSPLHF
15,TRBJ1-4,TRBD1,NA,TRBV6-5,TGTGCCAGCAGTTACTCGAACAGGGGTAGTGAAAAACTGTTTTTT,CASSYSNRGSEKLFF
14,TRBJ2-7,NA,many,TRBV6-1,TGTGCCAGCAGCGAGGGGGTATCGCTGTACGAGCAGTACTTC,CASSEGVSLYEQYF
17,TRBJ2-5,TRBD2,NA,TRBV4-3,TGCGCCAGCAGCCAAGGGACTAGCGGCAACTTCGGGGAGACCCAGTACTTC,CASSQGTSGNFGETQYF
15,TRBJ2-1,NA,NA,TRBV20-1,TGCAGTGCTAGAGTTTCAAGGGGCTCGTACAATGAGCAGTTCTTC,CSARVSRGSYNEQFF
15,TRBJ2-7,TRBD1,few,TRBV29-1,TGCAGCGTTGAAATCCTGCAGGGGGTTAGGTACGAGCAGTACTTC,CSVEILQGVRYEQYF
15,TRBJ2-3,TRBD2,NA,TRBV30,TGTGCCTGGATGTACCGGGCCGGACTAGCTGATACGCAGTATTTT,CAWMYRAGLADTQYF
15,TRBJ1-6,NA,NA,TRBV6-1,TGTGCCAGCAGACCCCTTAAAGCAGATAATTCACCCCTCCACTTT,CASRPLKADNSPLHF
15,TRBJ2-5,NA,NA,TRBV10-2,TGCGCCAGCATAGAACGGCCGGCGAGACAAGAGACCCAGTACTTC,CASIERPARQETQYF
18,TRBJ2-3,NA,many,TRBV12-3/TRBV12-4,TGTGCCAGCAGTTTTACGTTCCACTCTAGGCGGATTGCAGATACGCAGTATTTT,CASSFTFHSRRIADTQYF
13,TRBJ1-1,NA,NA,TRBV9,TGTGCCAGCAGCGGAATACCAGGGACTGAAGCTTTCTTT,CASSGIPGTEAFF
13,TRBJ1-2,TRBD1,few,TRBV29-1,TGCAGCGTAGGACAGGGGGCAAGTTTTGGCTACACCTTC,CSVGQGASFGYTF
16,TRBJ1-1,TRBD1,few,TRBV12-3/TRBV12-4,TGTGCCAGCAGTTTACGAGGAGGACAGGGGGCGGCTGAAGCTTTCTTT,CASSLRGGQGAAEAFF
13,TRBJ2-7,NA,NA,TRBV5-5,TGTGCCAGCAGCCCCCTTAGAGGGTACGAGCAGTACTTC,CASSPLRGYEQYF
13,TRBJ1-2,TRBD1,few,TRBV12-3/TRBV12-4,TGTGCCAGCTTGGGACAGAGGCACTATGGCTACACCTTC,CASLGQRHYGYTF
16,TRBJ1-5,TRBD1,few,TRBV20-1,TGCAGTGCTCATGGACAGGGGGCGGTTGGCAATCAGCCCCAGCATTTT,CSAHGQGAVGNQPQHF
16,TRBJ2-2,NA,few,TRBV10-3,TGTGCCATCAGTGAGAGAGGGCAGGGTTTCGGCGGGGAGCTGTTTTTT,CAISERGQGFGGELFF
14,TRBJ1-1,NA,NA,TRBV12-3/TRBV12-4,TGTGCCAGCAGTTATTTGGACAGCGGTTTTGAAGCTTTCTTT,CASSYLDSGFEAFF
17,TRBJ1-1,NA,few,TRBV10-2,TGCGCCAGCAGTGAGTTCAAAACTTGGGTGGACGCCACTGAAGCTTTCTTT,CASSEFKTWVDATEAFF
13,TRBJ2-1,NA,few,TRBV4-3,TGCGCCAGCAGCCAAGATCAGGGTAGTCCGCAGTTCTTC,CASSQDQGSPQFF
16,TRBJ1-1,NA,few,TRBV29-1,TGCAGCGTTGCTACCCCCGTCGGGAGGAGCCCCAATGAAGCTTTCTTT,CSVATPVGRSPNEAFF
14,TRBJ2-3,TRBD1,NA,TRBV5-1,TGCGCCAGCAGCCCGAGGACAGGTCAAGATACGCAGTATTTT,CASSPRTGQDTQYF
15,TRBJ2-7,NA,NA,TRBV27,TGTGCCAGCAGTTTATCGACTAGTGGAAACTACGAGCAGTACTTC,CASSLSTSGNYEQYF
16,TRBJ2-7,TRBD2,few,TRBV28,TGTGCCAGCAGTCCCCATGTGGGTAGCGGGAGCTACGAGCAGTACTTC,CASSPHVGSGSYEQYF
15,TRBJ1-2,NA,NA,TRBV6-5,TGTGCCAGCAGGGGGCCCTGGGGGGCGGACTATGGCTACACCTTC,CASRGPWGADYGYTF
17,TRBJ2-2,TRBD2,many,TRBV18,TGTGCCAGCTCACCACGGATGGCGGGAGCTAGTACCGGGGAGCTGTTTTTT,CASSPRMAGASTGELFF
14,TRBJ2-7,NA,few,TRBV20-1,TGCAGTGCTACCGGGGGTGGGACGCGCTACGAGCAGTACTTC,CSATGGGTRYEQYF
14,TRBJ1-2,TRBD1,many,TRBV20-1,TGCAGTGCTAGAGATTTCAGGGGGGAACTCGGCTACACCTTC,CSARDFRGELGYTF
14,TRBJ2-5,NA,few,TRBV12-3/TRBV12-4,TGTGCCAGCAGTTTAGCCGCCTACCAAGAGACCCAGTACTTC,CASSLAAYQETQYF
10,TRBJ2-1,NA,few,TRBV2,TGTGCCAGCAGAAACAATGAGCAGTTCTTC,CASRNNEQFF
15,TRBJ2-7,NA,NA,TRBV9,TGTGCCAGCAGCGCGTGGGGGGACAAGTCCTACGAGCAGTACTTC,CASSAWGDKSYEQYF
14,TRBJ2-7,NA,few,TRBV4-3,TGCGCCAGCAGCCAAGGAGCTTACAGGGACGAGCAGTACTTC,CASSQGAYRDEQYF
18,TRBJ2-5,TRBD2,many,TRBV11-2,TGTGCCAGCAGCCCTAGGGTTCTAGCGGGAATGGGACCGGAGACCCAGTACTTC,CASSPRVLAGMGPETQYF
14,TRBJ2-2,NA,NA,TRBV2,TGTGCCAGCACCAGGGCCTTGGGCACCGGGGAGCTGTTTTTT,CASTRALGTGELFF
15,TRBJ2-3,NA,few,TRBV7-3,TGTGCCAGCAGCTTAACTGACTTGAGCACAGATACGCAGTATTTT,CASSLTDLSTDTQYF
12,TRBJ2-5,NA,many,TRBV29-1,TGCAGCCACTCTAGCGCCCAAGAGACCCAGTACTTC,CSHSSAQETQYF
12,TRBJ2-1,NA,NA,TRBV24-1,TGTGCCACCACGGGACTCCACAATGAGCAGTTCTTC,CATTGLHNEQFF